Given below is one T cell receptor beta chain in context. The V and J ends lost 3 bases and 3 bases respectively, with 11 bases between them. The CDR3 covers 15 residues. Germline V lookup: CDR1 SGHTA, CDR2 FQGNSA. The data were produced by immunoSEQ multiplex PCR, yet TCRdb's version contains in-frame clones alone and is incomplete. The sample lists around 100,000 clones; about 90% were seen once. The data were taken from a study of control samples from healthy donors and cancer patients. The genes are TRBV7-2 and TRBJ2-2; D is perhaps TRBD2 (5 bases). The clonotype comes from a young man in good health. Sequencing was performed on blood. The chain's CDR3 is CASSFKLAYTGELFF. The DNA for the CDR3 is TGTGCCAGCAGCTTTAAGCTAGCTTACACCGGGGAGCTGTTTTTT.